A single sample is the source of the 27 T cell receptor beta chains below, sequenced in a study of blood T cell repertoires in COVID-19 (dated by TCRdb to the early 2020s). The library was produced with the immunoSEQ multiplex PCR assay. What TCRdb holds here is the immuneACCESS table cut down to in-frame rearrangements. Part of the clones is not present; checked against another copy, under half of the missing clones reflect an unresolved V gene, and the others are unexplained. This sample is represented by 410,000 or so clones; approximately 91% of them were singletons. The ten largest clones capture roughly 1.5% of the sample. The sample consisted of peripheral blood. The receptors shown here come from a woman in her thirties or forties with COVID-19, enrolled during active disease.

J is TRBJ2-7 and V is TRBV3-1 (or the pseudogene TRBV3-2); D perhaps matches TRBD2 (5 bases). Germline CDR1 LGHDT, CDR2 YNNKEL (reference sequence). Trimming cost V 1 base and J 6 bases, with 7 bases left between them. This CDR3 spans 12 amino acids. Written as DNA, the CDR3 is TGTGCCAGCAGCCAAGCCCGGGGCGAGCAGTACTTC. Its translation is CASSQARGEQYF.

The chain uses TRBV5-1 and TRBJ1-1; D gene uncertain. The CDR3 sequence is 14 residues long. Germline V gene sequence: CDR1 SGHRS, CDR2 YFSETQ. V lost 4 bases to trimming and J lost 0 bases, with 10 bases between them. CDR3 sequence reads: CASSPSTVNTEAFF. Written as DNA, the CDR3 is TGCGCCAGCAGCCCATCTACAGTGAACACTGAAGCTTTCTTT.

This clone was counted ten times or more. The rearrangement joins TRBV30 to TRBJ1-6; D possibly corresponds to TRBD1 (6 bases). Germline V lookup: CDR1 GTSNPN, CDR2 SVGIG (reference sequence). CDR3 length equals 13 residues. The germline V and J ends were trimmed by 5 bases and 5 bases, with 10 bases remaining between them. The CDR3 sequence is CAWQTGNNSPLHF. DNA of the CDR3: TGTGCCTGGCAAACAGGGAATAATTCACCCCTCCACTTT.

The chain employs TRBV7-2 and TRBJ1-4; tentative D call: TRBD1 (5 bases). Germline V CDR1 and CDR2: SGHTA, FQGNSA. The ends were cut back, 3 bases at V and 4 bases at J, with 12 bases in the middle. This CDR3 spans 15 amino acids. The CDR3 DNA is TGTGCCAGCAGCTTTAAGCCAGGGCATAATGAAAAACTGTTTTTT. This gives the protein CASSFKPGHNEKLFF.

This chain uses TRBV5-1 with TRBJ1-1; weak D call: TRBD1 (5 bases). The CDR3 is 15 amino acids. V lost 0 bases and J lost 11, with 20 bases in between. Germline V CDR1 and CDR2: SGHRS, YFSETQ. The CDR3 protein is CASSLARLGGVSAFF. The CDR3 DNA reads TGCGCCAGCAGCTTGGCCAGGTTGGGGGGTGTGAGTGCTTTCTTT.

This clone was recorded once. This chain joins TRBV14 and TRBJ2-4; 8 nucleotides agree with TRBD1. This CDR3 has 15 amino acids. With V trimmed by 8 bases and J by 2 bases, 8 bases remained unmatched. In germline, CDR1 is SGHDN, CDR2 FVKESK. CDR3 amino acids: CASAGTGLSKNIQYF. DNA of the CDR3: TGTGCCAGCGCTGGGACAGGATTGTCCAAAAACATTCAGTACTTC.

V and J are TRBV12-3 or TRBV12-4 and TRBJ2-7; tentatively, D is TRBD2 (5 bases). The V end was cut by 3 bases, the J end by 4 bases, with 7 bases between. The CDR3 totals 12 residues. The CDR3 coding sequence is TGTGCCAGCAGTTTCACGGGGTACGAGCAGTACTTC. This gives the protein CASSFTGYEQYF.

The chain links TRBV6-4 to TRBJ2-3, with 8 nucleotides matching TRBD1. The V segment lost 5 bases and the J segment 4 bases; nucleotides outside the gene matches: 5. The CDR3 spans 14 residues. From germline, CDR1 is MRHNA and CDR2 SNTAGT. The CDR3 nucleotides read TGTGCCAGCAGTTTCGGACAGGGAGCAGATACGCAGTATTTT. Amino acid sequence: CASSFGQGADTQYF.

This chain connects TRBV19 to TRBJ2-3; D is undetermined. V lost 5 bases and J lost 4, with 13 bases in between. CDR1 and CDR2 from the germline V gene are LNHDA and SQIVND (reference sequence). This CDR3 is 14 amino acids long. The CDR3 sequence is CASSSPRMSDTQYF. Written as DNA, the CDR3 is TGTGCCAGTAGTTCACCGCGGATGTCAGATACGCAGTATTTT.

This chain connects TRBV5-4 to TRBJ2-7; TRBD2 matches at 10 bases. The germline gives CDR1 SGHNT, CDR2 YYREEE (reference sequence). V gave up 4 bases and J gave up 0 bases; unmatched junction bases: 4. CDR3 size: 15 residues. For the CDR3, the DNA is TGTGCCAGCAGCGGCGGACTAGCGGACTCCTACGAGCAGTACTTC. The encoded protein is CASSGGLADSYEQYF.

The chain combines TRBV5-1 with TRBJ2-6; D may be TRBD2 (6 bases). V lost 4 bases and J 1 base, leaving 9 bases between the germline ends. This CDR3 comprises 15 residues. CDR1 and CDR2 from the germline V gene are SGHRS and YFSETQ. For the CDR3, the DNA is TGCGCCAGCAGCCTCGGGGGTTCTGGGGCCAACGTCCTGACTTTC. This encodes CASSLGGSGANVLTF.

This clone is a singleton in its sample. V usage is TRBV28 and J usage is TRBJ2-7; possible D gene TRBD1, 5 bases. Per the germline V gene, CDR1 is MDHEN and CDR2 is SYDVKM. The CDR3 length is 13 residues. V was clipped by 4 bases and J by 2 bases, with 9 bases between them. CDR3: CASSSTVPYEQYF. The CDR3 DNA sequence: TGTGCCAGCAGTTCGACAGTACCCTACGAGCAGTACTTC.

The rearrangement links TRBV6-6 to TRBJ1-2; D gene unclear. CDR1 and CDR2 from the germline V gene are MNHNY and SVGAGI (reference sequence). V shed 3 bases and J shed 7 bases, with 9 bases lying between them. The CDR3 is 12 amino acids. CDR3 nucleotide sequence: TGTGCCAGCAGTTATTACGGAGGTGGCTACACCTTC. Residues: CASSYYGGGYTF.

The chain has TRBV6-1 and TRBJ2-7, with TRBD2 identical over 9 bases. Germline V gene sequence: CDR1 MNHNS, CDR2 SASEGT. The CDR3 consists of 20 residues. With 3 bases clipped from V and 4 bases from J, the junction kept 22 bases outside the gene matches. The CDR3 is CASSDKKSGLAGFRWYEQYF. CDR3 in DNA: TGTGCCAGCAGTGACAAAAAATCGGGGCTAGCGGGGTTTCGATGGTACGAGCAGTACTTC.

V gene TRBV5-1 combines with J gene TRBJ2-7, with TRBD1 matching 7 bases. Per the germline V gene, CDR1 is SGHRS and CDR2 is YFSETQ. The CDR3 covers 13 residues. V shed 5 bases and J 2 bases; nucleotides not matched to a gene: 4. The CDR3 loop reads CASRRQGPYEQYF. CDR3 sequence (DNA): TGCGCCAGCAGGAGACAGGGACCCTACGAGCAGTACTTC.

This chain links TRBV4-3 with TRBJ1-2, with D perhaps matching TRBD1 (6 bases). The CDR3 loop spans 14 amino acids. CDR1 is LGHNA, CDR2 YSLEER, per germline. The ends were cut back, 0 bases at V and 6 bases at J, with 11 bases in the middle. CDR3 protein: CASSQEAGVDGYTF. CDR3 nucleotide sequence: TGCGCCAGCAGCCAAGAAGCAGGGGTGGATGGCTACACCTTC.

CDR3 protein: CASSLAWGGGEAFF. In DNA, the CDR3 is TGTGCCAGCAGCTTAGCGTGGGGGGGAGGTGAAGCTTTCTTT. This chain connects TRBV7-2 to TRBJ1-1; tentatively, D is TRBD1 (5 bases). Trimming took 0 bases from V and 7 from J, leaving 12 bases between them. CDR1 and CDR2 (germline): SGHTA, FQGNSA. This CDR3 is 14 amino acids long.

The chain links TRBV19 to TRBJ1-5; no clear D gene. Germline CDR1 and CDR2: LNHDA and SQIVND (reference sequence). The CDR3 is 13 residues long. The V end was cut by 0 bases, the J end by 5 bases, with 5 bases between. CDR3 sequence reads: CASSIERYQPQHF. DNA for the CDR3: TGTGCCAGTAGTATAGAGAGGTATCAGCCCCAGCATTTT.

The chain recombines TRBV27 with TRBJ1-4, with a possible D match to TRBD1 (6 bases). The V and J ends lost 8 bases and 2 bases respectively, with 18 bases between them. The CDR3 spans 16 residues. Germline V gives CDR1 MNHEY, CDR2 SMNVEV (reference sequence). CDR3 loop: CASGGGLPATNEKLFF. The CDR3 nucleotides are TGTGCCAGCGGGGGGGGGCTCCCGGCGACTAATGAAAAACTGTTTTTT.

The chain employs TRBV5-4 and TRBJ1-1, with D perhaps matching TRBD1 (6 bases). Trimming pared 4 bases from V and 6 bases from J, leaving 19 bases between. The CDR3 has 15 amino acids. CDR1 and CDR2 (germline): SGHNT, YYREEE (reference sequence). CDR3 nucleotides: TGTGCCAGCAGCCAACAGACAGGTGGTTATGCTGAAGCTTTCTTT. It codes for CASSQQTGGYAEAFF. Full variable domain (rest looked up from reference TRBV5-4 and TRBJ1-1): ETGVTQSPTHLIKTRGQQVTLRCSSQSGHNTVSWYQQALGQGPQFIFQYYREEENGRGNFPPRFSGLQFPNYSSELNVNALELDDSALYLCASSQQTGGYAEAFFGQGTRLTVV.

In this sample, this clone turned up once. The chain employs TRBV7-8 and TRBJ2-3; 8 bases agree with TRBD1. The CDR3 covers 13 residues. Germline assignment: CDR1 SGHVS and CDR2 FQNEAQ. Germline trimming cut 5 bases from V and 5 bases from J; bases unmatched to any gene: 3. Here the CDR3 DNA reads TGTGCCAGCAGCCGAGACAGGGGAGATACGCAGTATTTT. Amino acids: CASSRDRGDTQYF.

The V gene is TRBV20-1, the J gene TRBJ2-1; TRBD2 aligns across 10 bases. Germline values: CDR1 DFQATT, CDR2 SNEGSKA (reference sequence). This CDR3 region has 11 residues. Losses at the gene ends were 5 bases for V and 9 bases for J; bases not matched to a gene: 1. This CDR3 reads CSAGLAAEQFF. Here the CDR3 DNA reads TGCAGTGCTGGACTAGCGGCTGAGCAGTTCTTC.

The V and J genes are TRBV6-2 or TRBV6-3 and TRBJ1-1, with D possibly matching TRBD1 (6 bases). Trimming took off 4 bases at V and 10 bases at J, with 13 bases between the two ends. The CDR3 consists of 12 residues. Germline CDR1 and CDR2: MNHEY and SVGEGT. CDR3 sequence (DNA): TGTGCCAGCAGTTTCTCCGGGGGGGCAGCTTTCTTT. This encodes CASSFSGGAAFF.

This clone has more than one count but fewer than ten. V and J are TRBV7-2 and TRBJ1-2, with D tentatively TRBD1 (5 bases). Trimming shortened V by 1 base and J by 3 bases, and 15 bases separated the two germline ends. Germline V lookup: CDR1 SGHTA, CDR2 FQGNSA. CDR3 length: 16 residues. CDR3 DNA: TGTGCCAGCAGCTTAGGACGGGGGGGTTATGACTATGGCTACACCTTC. Protein: CASSLGRGGYDYGYTF.

The rearrangement uses TRBV5-1 and TRBJ2-2; possible D gene TRBD2, 5 bases. Deletions cut 1 base from V and 4 bases from J, with 14 bases between. CDR3 size: 16 residues. Germline loops: CDR1 SGHRS, CDR2 YFSETQ. The CDR3 spells CASSLRTGQVTGELFF. The CDR3 DNA reads as TGCGCCAGCAGCTTGAGGACTGGGCAGGTCACCGGGGAGCTGTTTTTT.

The rearrangement joins TRBV5-6 to TRBJ2-7; D not resolved. Trimming pared 2 bases from V and 0 bases from J, leaving 9 bases between. Germline values: CDR1 SGHDT, CDR2 YYEEEE. The CDR3 length is 14 residues. This CDR3 reads CASSFRLISYEQYF. The CDR3 nucleotides are TGTGCCAGCAGCTTTAGACTCATCTCCTACGAGCAGTACTTC. The full variable domain, its missing parts supplied by reference TRBV5-6 and TRBJ2-7, is DAGVTQSPTHLIKTRGQQVTLRCSPKSGHDTVSWYQQALGQGPQFIFQYYEEEERQRGNFPDRFSGHQFPNYSSELNVNALLLGDSALYLCASSFRLISYEQYFGPGTRLTVT.

The rearrangement joins TRBV9 to TRBJ2-1; 10 nucleotides match TRBD2. Germline V gene sequence: CDR1 SGDLS, CDR2 YYNGEE. CDR3 size: 18 residues. The trim removed 0 bases at V and 7 bases at J, leaving 13 bases unmatched. CDR3 sequence reads: CASSVGPPMGLATNEQFF. The CDR3 bases are TGTGCCAGCAGCGTAGGACCCCCGATGGGACTAGCGACTAATGAGCAGTTCTTC. Full variable domain (rest looked up from reference TRBV9 and TRBJ2-1): DSGVTQTPKHLITATGQRVTLRCSPRSGDLSVYWYQQSLDQGLQFLIQYYNGEERAKGNILERFSAQQFPDLHSELNLSSLELGDSALYFCASSVGPPMGLATNEQFFGPGTRLTVL.